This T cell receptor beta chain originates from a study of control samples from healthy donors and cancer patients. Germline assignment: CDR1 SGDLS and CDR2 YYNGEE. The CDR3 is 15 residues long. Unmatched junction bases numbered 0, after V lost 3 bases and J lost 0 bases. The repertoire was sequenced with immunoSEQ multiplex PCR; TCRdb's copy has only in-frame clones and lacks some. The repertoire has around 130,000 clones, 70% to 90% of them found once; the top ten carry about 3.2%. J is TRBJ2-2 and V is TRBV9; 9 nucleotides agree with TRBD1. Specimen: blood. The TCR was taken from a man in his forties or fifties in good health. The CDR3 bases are TGTGCCAGCAGCGGACAGGGGGCGAACACCGGGGAGCTGTTTTTT. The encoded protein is CASSGQGANTGELFF.